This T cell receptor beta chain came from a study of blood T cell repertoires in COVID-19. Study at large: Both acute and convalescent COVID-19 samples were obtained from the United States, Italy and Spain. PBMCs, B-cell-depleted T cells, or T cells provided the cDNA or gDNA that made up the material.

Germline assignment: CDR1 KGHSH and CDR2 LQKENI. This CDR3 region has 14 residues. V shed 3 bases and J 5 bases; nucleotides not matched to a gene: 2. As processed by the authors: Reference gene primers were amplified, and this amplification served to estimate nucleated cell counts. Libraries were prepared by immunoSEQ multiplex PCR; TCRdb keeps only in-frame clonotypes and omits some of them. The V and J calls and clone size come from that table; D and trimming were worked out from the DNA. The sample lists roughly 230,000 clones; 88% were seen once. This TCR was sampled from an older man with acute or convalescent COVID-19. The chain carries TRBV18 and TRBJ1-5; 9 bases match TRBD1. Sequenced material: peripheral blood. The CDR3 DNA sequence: TGTGCCAGCTCACCCGACAGGGGGGATCAGCCCCAGCATTTT. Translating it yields CASSPDRGDQPQHF.